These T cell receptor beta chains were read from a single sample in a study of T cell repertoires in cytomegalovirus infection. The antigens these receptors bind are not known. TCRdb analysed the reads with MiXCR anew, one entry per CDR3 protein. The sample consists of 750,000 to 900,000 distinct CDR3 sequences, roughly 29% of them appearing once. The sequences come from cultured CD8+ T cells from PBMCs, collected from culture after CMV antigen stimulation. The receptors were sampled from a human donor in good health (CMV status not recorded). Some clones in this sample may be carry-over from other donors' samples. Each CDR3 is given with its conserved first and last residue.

CDR3: CASTPYVGQPNTEAFF
V: TRBV7-9

CDR3: CASSLGGRGTGELFF
V: TRBV5-6

CDR3: CASSGWTSGGLDEQFF
V: TRBV11-3

CDR3: CASSYPKTWRGGLQETQYF
V: TRBV6-6

CDR3: CASSHNVRSGNTEAFF
V: TRBV9

CDR3: CSARVSVNTEAFF
V: TRBV20-1

CDR3: CASSPLETYEQYF
V: TRBV5-1

CDR3: CASSLGETQWDNEQFF
V: TRBV5-1

CDR3: CASSATGPYGYTF
V: TRBV25-1

CDR3: CSARVVSGDGTEAFF
V: TRBV20-1

CDR3: CSVDSRNTEAFF
V: TRBV29-1

CDR3: CASSPLAGGPPPDTQYF
V: TRBV7-2

CDR3: CASSLRSNTEAFF
V: TRBV6-2/TRBV6-3

CDR3: CASSVEGQSSYNSPLHF
V: TRBV9

CDR3: CASRWTARNTEAFF
V: TRBV7-9

CDR3: CASSSYRDETQYF
V: TRBV11-3

CDR3: CASSIGGPYTGELFF
V: TRBV19

CDR3: CASRSLVRGLGSGANVLTF
V: TRBV7-2

CDR3: CASRWTGAGSGGKLFF
V: TRBV7-6

CDR3: CASSWGGGAWGELFF
V: TRBV27

CDR3: CASRRANRGPYNEQFF
V: TRBV5-1

CDR3: CASSTASSYNEQFF
V: TRBV27

CDR3: CASSFRQQGIYTWELFF
V: TRBV7-9